These 7 T cell receptor beta chains originate from one sample sequenced in a study of T cells in Graves' hyperthyroidism and ophthalmopathy. RNA transcripts provided the source from which TCR beta CDR3 regions were amplified. The HTBI primer set served for first-round RT-PCR of the TCR CDR3. In TCRdb, the multiplex PCR reads were re-called with MiXCR into one record per CDR3 protein. The sample contains 550,000 to 850,000 distinct CDR3 sequences, under 20% of which appear only once. The material sequenced was blood. All receptors derive from a woman aged 45-59 years with Graves' hyperthyroidism that later progressed to Graves' ophthalmopathy.

This clonotype showed up many times. V and J are TRBV12-3 or TRBV12-4 and TRBJ1-5; 8 nucleotides agree with TRBD1. Trimming cost V 6 bases and J 1 base; bases outside gene matches: 5. CDR3 length: 15 residues. The CDR3 is CASSKTGVSNQPQHF. CDR3 sequence (DNA): TGTGCCAGCAGCAAGACAGGGGTGAGCAATCAGCCCCAGCATTTT.

The count of this clonotype is one. This may come from a read error, since a much larger clone is one base off. The chain couples TRBV30 to TRBJ1-1; D remains unclear. The CDR3 loop spans 14 amino acids. Germline V gene sequence: CDR1 GTSNPN, CDR2 SVGIG (reference sequence). This CDR3 is CTWSPEQYNTEAFF. The CDR3 nucleotides are TGTACCTGGAGTCCCGAACAATATAACACTGAAGCTTTCTTT. Supplemented by reference TRBV30 and TRBJ1-1, the full variable domain reads SQTIHQWPATLVQPVGSPLSLECTVEGTSNPNLYWYRQAAGRGLQLLFYSVGIGQISSEVPQNLSASRPQDRQFILSSKKLLLSDSGFYLCTWSPEQYNTEAFFGQGTRLTVV.

The rearrangement joins TRBV5-6 to TRBJ1-1; TRBD1 agrees at 7 bases. V was clipped by 0 bases and J by 4 bases; unmatched bases: 6. The germline V gene has CDR1 SGHDT and CDR2 YYEEEE. This CDR3 is 15 amino acids long. In DNA form, the CDR3 reads TGTGCCAGCAGCTTGGTGGGACAGCTAGTCACTGAAGCTTTCTTT. Translation gives CASSLVGQLVTEAFF.

In this sample, this clonotype turned up many times. V gene TRBV11-2 combines with J gene TRBJ1-4; D perhaps matches TRBD1 (5 bases). The V end was cut by 1 base, the J end by 6 bases, with 12 bases between. The CDR3 length is 15 residues. Germline V gives CDR1 SGHAT, CDR2 FQNNGV. CDR3 sequence: CASSLAQGWDEKLFF. CDR3 nucleotide sequence: TGTGCCAGCAGCTTAGCCCAGGGATGGGATGAAAAACTGTTTTTT.

In this sample, this clonotype turned up many times. The chain recombines TRBV9 with TRBJ2-7; D not resolved. The CDR3 has 14 amino acids. Germline CDR1 reads SGDLS; CDR2 reads YYNGEE. V lost 4 bases to trimming and J lost 3 bases, with 14 bases between them. This chain's CDR3 is CASSPRLDDYEQYF. Here the CDR3 DNA reads TGTGCCAGCAGCCCCAGACTGGACGACTACGAGCAGTACTTC.

This clonotype was picked up many times. The V call is TRBV5-1, the J call TRBJ2-1; 9 positions agree with TRBD1. The V and J ends lost 2 bases and 4 bases, in that order; junction bases with no gene match: 4. The CDR3 spans 15 residues. Germline assignment: CDR1 SGHRS and CDR2 YFSETQ. CDR3 sequence reads: CASSFRDRDYNEQFF. CDR3 DNA sequence: TGCGCCAGCAGCTTCCGGGACAGGGATTACAATGAGCAGTTCTTC.

This clonotype was observed many times. The rearrangement joins TRBV7-9 to TRBJ1-1, with D hard to call. Trimming took off 5 bases at V and 6 bases at J, with 13 bases between the two ends. The CDR3 sequence is 13 residues long. Per the germline V gene, CDR1 is SEHNR and CDR2 is FQNEAQ (reference sequence). CDR3 DNA: TGTGCCAGCAGCGATTCCAGGAGCTCTGAAGCTTTCTTT. Its translation: CASSDSRSSEAFF.